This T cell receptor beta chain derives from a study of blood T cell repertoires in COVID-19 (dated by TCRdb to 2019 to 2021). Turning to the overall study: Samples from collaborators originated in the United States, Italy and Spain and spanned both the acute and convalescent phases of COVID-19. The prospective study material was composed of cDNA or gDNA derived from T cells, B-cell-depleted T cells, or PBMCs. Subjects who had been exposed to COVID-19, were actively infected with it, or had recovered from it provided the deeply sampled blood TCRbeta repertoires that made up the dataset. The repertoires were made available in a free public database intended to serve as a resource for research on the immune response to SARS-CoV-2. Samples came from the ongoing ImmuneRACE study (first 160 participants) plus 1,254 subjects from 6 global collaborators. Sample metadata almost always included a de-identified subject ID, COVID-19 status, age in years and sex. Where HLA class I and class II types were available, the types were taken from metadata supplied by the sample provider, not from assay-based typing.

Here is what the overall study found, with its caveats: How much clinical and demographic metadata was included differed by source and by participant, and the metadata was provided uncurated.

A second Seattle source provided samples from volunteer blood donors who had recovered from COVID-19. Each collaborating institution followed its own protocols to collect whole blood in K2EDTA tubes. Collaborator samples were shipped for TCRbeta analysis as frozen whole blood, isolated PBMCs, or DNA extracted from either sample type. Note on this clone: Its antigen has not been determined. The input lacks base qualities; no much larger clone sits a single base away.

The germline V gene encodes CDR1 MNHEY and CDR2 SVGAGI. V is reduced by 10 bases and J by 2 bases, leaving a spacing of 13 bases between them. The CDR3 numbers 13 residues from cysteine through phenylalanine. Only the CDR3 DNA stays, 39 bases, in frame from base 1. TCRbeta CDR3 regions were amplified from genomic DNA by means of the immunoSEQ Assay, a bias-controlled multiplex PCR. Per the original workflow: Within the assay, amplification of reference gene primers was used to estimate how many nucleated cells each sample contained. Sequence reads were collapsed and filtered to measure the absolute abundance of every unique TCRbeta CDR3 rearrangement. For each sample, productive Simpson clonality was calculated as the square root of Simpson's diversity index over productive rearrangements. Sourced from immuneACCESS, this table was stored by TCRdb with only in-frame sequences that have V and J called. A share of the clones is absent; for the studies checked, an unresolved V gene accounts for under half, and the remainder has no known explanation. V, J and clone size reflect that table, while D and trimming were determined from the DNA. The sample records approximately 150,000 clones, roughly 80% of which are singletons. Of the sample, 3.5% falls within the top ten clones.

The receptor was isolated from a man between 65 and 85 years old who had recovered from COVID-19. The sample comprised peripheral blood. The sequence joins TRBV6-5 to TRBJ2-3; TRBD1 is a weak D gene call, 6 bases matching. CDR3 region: CATQDRPTDTQYF. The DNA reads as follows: TGTGCCACCCAGGACAGACCCACAGATACGCAGTATTTT.